The clone carrying this TCR beta chain has a count of ten or more. Time point defined: newly diagnosed GD, antithyroid drugs for less than 3 months. After RNA was extracted from PBMCs, the TCR library was made from it. The data derive from a study of regulatory T cells in long-lasting Graves disease. The CDR3 contains 14 residues. Trimming cost V 4 bases and J 3 bases; bases outside gene matches: 4. Arm-PCR of CDR3 regions and iRepertoire HTBI primers were used to build TCR beta libraries. TCRdb recomputed calls from the multiplex PCR reads with MiXCR, one row per CDR3 protein. Here the sample spans approximately 470,000 distinct CDR3 sequences, 15% to 20% being singletons. These data were also reused for a study on T cells in Graves' hyperthyroidism and ophthalmopathy.

The specimen comprised peripheral blood mononuclear cells (PBMCs), sampled at new diagnosis, from a patient treated with antithyroid drugs. The genes are TRBV12-3 or TRBV12-4 and TRBJ2-7, with 9 bases lining up with TRBD2. The TCR was taken from a man aged 40-49 years with Graves disease. The CDR3 spells CASSSGTSSYEQYF. The CDR3 nucleotides read TGTGCCAGCAGTTCCGGGACTAGCAGCTACGAGCAGTACTTC.